This TCR beta chain was documented in a study of blood T cell repertoires in COVID-19. Study as a whole: There were acute and convalescent COVID-19 samples, and they came from the United States, Italy and Spain. T cells, B-cell-depleted T cells, or PBMCs supplied cDNA or gDNA.

Germline V lookup: CDR1 SGHTA, CDR2 FQGTGA. CDR3 size: 16 residues. The germline V and J ends were trimmed by 2 bases and 6 bases, with 14 bases remaining between them. TCRdb's table, derived via immunoSEQ multiplex PCR, lists solely in-frame clones and lacks some. The data contain more than 85,000 clones, approximately 80% of them singletons. The sequence derives from a man between 60 and 75 years old with acute or convalescent COVID-19. Sequenced: peripheral blood. The chain links TRBV7-3 to TRBJ1-6; D unclear. CDR3 sequence reads: CASSLHPDMPNSPLHF. CDR3 nucleotide sequence: TGTGCCAGCAGCTTACATCCCGACATGCCTAATTCACCCCTCCACTTT.